What follows is one T cell receptor (beta chain) and its context. Its specificity is not known. This sample stems from a study of cytomegalovirus exposure and HLA in healthy donors. As for the study in general: A prior analysis found 95 million to 140 million unique TCR beta sequences from 170 million or so T cells. Most genotyped donors, approximately 81% of around 370, had Caucasian-associated genetic ancestry.

PCR amplification relied on 60 Vbeta primers (plus 13 Jbeta primers). The assay was immunoSEQ multiplex PCR, and TCRdb's table has in-frame clones only and misses some. The table gives about 150,000 clones; the top ten clones make up about 1.6% of it. The CDR3 length is 12 residues. V was clipped by 5 bases and J by 6 bases, with 13 bases between them. Germline CDR1 SQVTM, CDR2 ANQGSEA. The study, taken as a whole, reports: The analysis excluded some indistinguishable V segments, including TRBV6-2 and TRBV6-3. Productive status was seen about 87% or about 30% of the time for most TCR beta V segments in an earlier analysis.

The chain couples TRBV29-1 to TRBJ1-1; tentatively, D is TRBD1 (6 bases). The sample consisted of PBMCs. This receptor was taken from a woman in her forties or fifties in good health and CMV-seronegative. CDR3 loop: CSVFGRGAEAFF. The CDR3 DNA follows: TGCAGCGTTTTTGGCAGGGGAGCTGAAGCTTTCTTT.